This TCR beta chain emerged from a study of T cell responses to AZD1222 COVID-19 vaccine. Here immunoSEQ multiplex PCR was the method, and the copy in TCRdb shows in-frame clones only, minus some. The sample shows 60,000 to 85,000 clones, more than 75% of them seen only once. General study points: Once two AZD1222 doses were given, Spike-specific TCR breadth and depth went up. In a largely white British group with more females than males, clonal diversity was possibly underestimated. Scientists sampled the repertoires only once the peak T cell response had passed. AZD1222 recipients seropositive at baseline numbered only 5 to 7.

The germline V gene encodes CDR1 KGHSH and CDR2 LQKENI. Trimming cost V 3 bases and J 1 base, with 13 bases left between them. The CDR3 extends over 15 amino acids. As for this clone: The antigen is undetermined.

The sequencing used peripheral blood, collected 28 days after the second dose of the MenACWY control vaccine. The chain links TRBV18 to TRBJ2-7, with D possibly called TRBD1 or TRBD2 (5 bases each). The receptor comes from an adult who received the MenACWY meningococcal vaccine as a control. The CDR3 region is CASSPSRDPSYEQYF. In DNA, the CDR3 is TGTGCCAGCTCACCCTCAAGGGACCCATCCTACGAGCAGTACTTC.